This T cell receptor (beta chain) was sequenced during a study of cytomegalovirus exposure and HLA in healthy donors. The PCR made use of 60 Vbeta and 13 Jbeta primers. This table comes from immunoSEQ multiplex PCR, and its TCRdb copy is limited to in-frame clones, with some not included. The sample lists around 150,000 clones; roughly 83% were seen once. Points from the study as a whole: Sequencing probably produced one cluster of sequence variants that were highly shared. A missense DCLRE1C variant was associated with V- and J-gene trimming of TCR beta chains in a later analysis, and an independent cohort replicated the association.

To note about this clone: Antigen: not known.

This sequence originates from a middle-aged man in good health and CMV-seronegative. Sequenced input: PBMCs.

The CDR3 bases are TGTGCCAGCAGCCCGGACAGGGACTATGGCTACACCTTC. Protein: CASSPDRDYGYTF. J is TRBJ1-2 and V is TRBV27; 8 nucleotides agree with TRBD1. CDR3 length equals 13 residues. Unmatched junction bases numbered 3, after V lost 6 bases and J lost 3 bases. Germline assignment: CDR1 MNHEY and CDR2 SMNVEV (reference sequence).